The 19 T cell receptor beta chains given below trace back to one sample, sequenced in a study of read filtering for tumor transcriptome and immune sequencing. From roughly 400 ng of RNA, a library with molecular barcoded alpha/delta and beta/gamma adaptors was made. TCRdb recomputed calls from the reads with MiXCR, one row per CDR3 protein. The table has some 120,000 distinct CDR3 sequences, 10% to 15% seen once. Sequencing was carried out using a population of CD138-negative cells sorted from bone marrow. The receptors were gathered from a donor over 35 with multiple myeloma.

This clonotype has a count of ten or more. CDR3 in amino acids: CASSPGSASGYNEQFF. In DNA form, the CDR3 reads TGCGCCAGCAGCCCTGGTAGCGCTAGCGGATACAATGAGCAGTTCTTC. The chain links TRBV5-1 to TRBJ2-1; 7 bases match TRBD2. Germline-derived CDR1 and CDR2 are SGHRS and YFSETQ. V shed 4 bases and J 4 bases; nucleotides not matched to a gene: 11. CDR3 length: 16 amino acids.

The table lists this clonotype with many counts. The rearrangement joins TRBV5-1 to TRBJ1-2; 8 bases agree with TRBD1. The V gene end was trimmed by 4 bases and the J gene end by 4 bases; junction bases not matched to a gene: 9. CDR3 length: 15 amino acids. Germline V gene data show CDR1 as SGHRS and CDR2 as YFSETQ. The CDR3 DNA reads TGCGCCAGCAGCCAGTCGGACAGGGCGGGCTATGGCTACACCTTC. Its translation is CASSQSDRAGYGYTF. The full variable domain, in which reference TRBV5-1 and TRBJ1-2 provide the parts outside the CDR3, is KAGVTQTPRYLIKTRGQQVTLSCSPISGHRSVSWYQQTPGQGLQFLFEYFSETQRNKGNFPGRFSGRQFSNSRSEMNVSTLELGDSALYLCASSQSDRAGYGYTFGSGTRLTVV.

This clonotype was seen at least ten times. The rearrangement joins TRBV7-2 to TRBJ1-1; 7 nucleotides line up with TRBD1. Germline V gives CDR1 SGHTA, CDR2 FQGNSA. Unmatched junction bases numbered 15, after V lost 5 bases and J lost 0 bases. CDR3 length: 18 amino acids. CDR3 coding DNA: TGTGCCAGCAGCCTAGGCGCTCCGGGACAGACCATGAACACTGAAGCTTTCTTT. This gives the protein CASSLGAPGQTMNTEAFF.

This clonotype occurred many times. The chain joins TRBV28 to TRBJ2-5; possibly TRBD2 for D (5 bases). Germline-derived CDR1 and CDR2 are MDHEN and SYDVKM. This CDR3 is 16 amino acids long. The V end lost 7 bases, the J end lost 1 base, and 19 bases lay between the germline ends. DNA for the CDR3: TGTGCCAGCACCTCGGGCTCGGCGAGGGCCCAAGAGACCCAGTACTTC. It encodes CASTSGSARAQETQYF.

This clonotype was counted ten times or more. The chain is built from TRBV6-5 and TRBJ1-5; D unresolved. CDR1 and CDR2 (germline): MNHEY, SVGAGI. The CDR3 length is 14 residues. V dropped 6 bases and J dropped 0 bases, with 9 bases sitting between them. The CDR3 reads CASSPRGSNQPQHF. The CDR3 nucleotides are TGTGCCAGCAGCCCAAGAGGTAGCAATCAGCCCCAGCATTTT.

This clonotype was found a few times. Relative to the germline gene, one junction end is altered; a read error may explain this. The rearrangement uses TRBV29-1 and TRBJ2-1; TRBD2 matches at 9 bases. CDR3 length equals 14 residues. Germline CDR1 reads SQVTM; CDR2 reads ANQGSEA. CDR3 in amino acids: CSVLAGTLYNVQFF. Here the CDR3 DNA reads TGCAGCGTTCTAGCGGGGACCCTATACAATGTGCAGTTCTTC.

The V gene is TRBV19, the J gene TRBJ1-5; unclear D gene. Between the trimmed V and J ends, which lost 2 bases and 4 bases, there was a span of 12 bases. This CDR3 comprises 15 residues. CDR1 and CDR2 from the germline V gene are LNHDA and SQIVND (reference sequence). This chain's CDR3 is CASSIQRTLNQPQHF. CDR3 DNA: TGTGCCAGTAGTATACAGCGGACGCTTAATCAGCCCCAGCATTTT.

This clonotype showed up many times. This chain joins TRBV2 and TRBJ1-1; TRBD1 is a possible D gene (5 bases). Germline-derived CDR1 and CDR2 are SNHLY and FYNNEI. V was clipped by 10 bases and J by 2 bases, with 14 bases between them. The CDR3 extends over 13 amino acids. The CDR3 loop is CATKRDGNTEAFF. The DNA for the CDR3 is TGTGCCACGAAACGGGACGGCAACACTGAAGCTTTCTTT.

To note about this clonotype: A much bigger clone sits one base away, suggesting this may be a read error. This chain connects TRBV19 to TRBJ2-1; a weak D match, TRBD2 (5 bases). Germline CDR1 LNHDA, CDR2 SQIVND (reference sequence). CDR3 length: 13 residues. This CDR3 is CASSIGTGNEQLF. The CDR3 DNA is TGTGCCAGTAGTATAGGGACTGGGAATGAGCAGCTCTTC. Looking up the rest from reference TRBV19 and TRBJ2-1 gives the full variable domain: DGGITQSPKYLFRKEGQNVTLSCEQNLNHDAMYWYRQDPGQGLRLIYYSQIVNDFQKGDIAEGYSVSREKKESFPLTVTSAQKNPTAFYLCASSIGTGNEQLFGPGTRLTVL.

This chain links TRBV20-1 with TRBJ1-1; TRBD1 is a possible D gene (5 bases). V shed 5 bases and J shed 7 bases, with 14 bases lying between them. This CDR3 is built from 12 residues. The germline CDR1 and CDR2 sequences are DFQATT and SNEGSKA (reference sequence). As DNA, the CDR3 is TGCAGTGCTGGCCCGACAGTAAGTGAAGCTTTCTTT. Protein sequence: CSAGPTVSEAFF.

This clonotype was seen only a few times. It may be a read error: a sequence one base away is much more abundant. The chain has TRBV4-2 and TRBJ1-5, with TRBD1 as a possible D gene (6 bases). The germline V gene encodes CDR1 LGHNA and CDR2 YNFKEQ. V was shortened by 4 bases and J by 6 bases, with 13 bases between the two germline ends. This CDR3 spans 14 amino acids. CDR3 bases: TGTGCCAGCAGCCTCCAGGCGGGGGCTCAGCCCCAGCATTTT. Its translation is CASSLQAGAQPQHF.

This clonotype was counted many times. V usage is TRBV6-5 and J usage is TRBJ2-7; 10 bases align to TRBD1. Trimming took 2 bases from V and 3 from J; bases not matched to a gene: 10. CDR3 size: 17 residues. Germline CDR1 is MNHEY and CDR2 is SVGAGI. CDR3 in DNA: TGTGCCAGCAGTTACCGCCAAGAGACAGGGGGCGGCTACGAGCAGTACTTC. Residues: CASSYRQETGGGYEQYF.

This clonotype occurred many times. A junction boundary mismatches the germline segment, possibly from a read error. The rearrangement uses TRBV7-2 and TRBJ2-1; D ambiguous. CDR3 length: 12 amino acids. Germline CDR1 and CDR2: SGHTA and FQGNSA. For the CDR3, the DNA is TGTGCCAGCAGCTTAGCTAGGCGCCCAGAAGCCTTC. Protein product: CASSLARRPEAF.

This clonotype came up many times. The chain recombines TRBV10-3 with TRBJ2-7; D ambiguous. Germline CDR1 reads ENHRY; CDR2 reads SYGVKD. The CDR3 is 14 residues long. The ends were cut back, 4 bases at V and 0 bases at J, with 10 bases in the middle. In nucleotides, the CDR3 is TGTGCCATCAGTGCGCCTTCCCCCTCCTACGAGCAGTACTTC. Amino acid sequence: CAISAPSPSYEQYF.

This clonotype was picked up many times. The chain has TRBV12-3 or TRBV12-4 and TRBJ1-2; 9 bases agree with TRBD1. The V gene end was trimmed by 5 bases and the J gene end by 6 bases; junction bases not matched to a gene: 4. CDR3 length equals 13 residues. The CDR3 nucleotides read TGTGCCAGCAGTCCCCGACAGGGGGATGGCTACACCTTC. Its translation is CASSPRQGDGYTF.

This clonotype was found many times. CDR3 residues: CAGSRSGRGNQPQHF. Written as DNA, the CDR3 is TGTGCCGGCTCACGCTCCGGGAGGGGGAATCAGCCCCAGCATTTT. The J gene is TRBJ1-5, the V gene TRBV2, with D possibly being TRBD1 (6 bases). CDR1 SNHLY and CDR2 FYNNEI come from the germline V gene. The length of the CDR3 is 15 residues. V shed 11 bases and J shed 4 bases, with 21 bases lying between them.

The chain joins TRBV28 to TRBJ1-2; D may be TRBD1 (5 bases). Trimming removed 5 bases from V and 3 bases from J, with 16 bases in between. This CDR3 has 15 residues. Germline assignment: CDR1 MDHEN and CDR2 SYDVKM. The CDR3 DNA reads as TGTGCCAGCAGTCTACACCAGGGTGTAGACTATGGCTACACCTTC. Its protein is CASSLHQGVDYGYTF.

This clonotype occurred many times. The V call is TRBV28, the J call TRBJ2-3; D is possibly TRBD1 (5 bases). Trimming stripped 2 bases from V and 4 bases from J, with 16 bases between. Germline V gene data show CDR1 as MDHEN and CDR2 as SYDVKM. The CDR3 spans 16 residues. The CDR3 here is CASSLRQGAGPDTQYF. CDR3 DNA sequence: TGTGCCAGCAGTTTACGCCAAGGGGCAGGTCCAGATACGCAGTATTTT.

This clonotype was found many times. The CDR3 DNA sequence: TGTGCCAGCAGCTTCCTTAGCGGGCCTAGGGATACGCAGTATTTT. Encoded protein: CASSFLSGPRDTQYF. The J gene is TRBJ2-3, the V gene TRBV5-8; 7 bases match TRBD2. Germline CDR1 SGHTS, CDR2 YDEGEE. V was pared by 2 bases and J by 6 bases, with 9 bases of the junction left unmatched. The length of the CDR3 is 15 residues.